This T cell receptor (beta chain) originates from a study of blood T cell repertoires in COVID-19. The assay was immunoSEQ multiplex PCR, and TCRdb's table has in-frame clones only and misses some. The repertoire holds some 260,000 clones, with approximately 90% as singletons. V was cut by 6 bases and J by 6 bases, with 18 bases left in between. Looked up from germline, CDR1 is SGHTA and CDR2 is FQGNSA. This CDR3 spans 14 amino acids. The chain joins TRBV7-2 to TRBJ2-7, with D possibly TRBD1 on 6 matching bases. Sequencing input: PBMCs or T cells enriched from blood (not recorded which). This receptor was obtained from a woman in her late teens or twenties who had recovered from COVID-19. The CDR3 nucleotides read TGTGCCAGCAGAATCACAGGGATCCCCAGCGAGCAGTACTTC. The encoded protein is CASRITGIPSEQYF.